This T cell receptor (beta chain) was recorded in a study of tumor and adjacent non-tumor tissue in lung cancer. Including both end residues, the CDR3 is 13 amino acids long. The germline V gene encodes CDR1 SQVTM and CDR2 ANQGSEA. The template was RNA from unsorted bulk tissue. As regards this clonotype: The CDR3 ends on some other residue instead of the conserved phenylalanine or tryptophan, so this is likely a read error. The DNA is left out, because the CDR3 cannot be placed on it with certainty; the CDR3 is given as TCRdb lists it.

A modified ARM-PCR protocol with three rounds of nested PCR amplified TCRbeta. TCRdb itself ran the multiplex PCR reads through MiXCR, one entry per CDR3 protein. The table includes 60,000 to 95,000 distinct CDR3 sequences, roughly 80% detected once. Sequenced input: lung tumor tissue. The sequence was collected from a woman aged 45-59 years with non-small cell lung cancer. The V call is TRBV29-1, the J call TRBJ2-7; TRBD1, the table's D call, lacks a check against the DNA. CDR3 in amino acids: CSVETDKTYEHYY.